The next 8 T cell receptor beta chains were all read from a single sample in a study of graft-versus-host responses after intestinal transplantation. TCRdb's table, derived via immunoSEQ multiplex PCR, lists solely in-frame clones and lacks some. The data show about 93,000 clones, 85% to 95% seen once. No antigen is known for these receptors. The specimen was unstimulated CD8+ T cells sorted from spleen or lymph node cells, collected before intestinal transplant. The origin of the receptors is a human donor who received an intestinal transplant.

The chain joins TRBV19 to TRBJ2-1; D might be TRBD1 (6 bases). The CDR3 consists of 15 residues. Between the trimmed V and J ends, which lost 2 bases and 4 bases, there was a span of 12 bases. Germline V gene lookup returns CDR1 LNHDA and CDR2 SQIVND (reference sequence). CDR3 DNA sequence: TGTGCCAGTAGTATATTATATGGACAGTACAATGAGCAGTTCTTC. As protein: CASSILYGQYNEQFF.

The CDR3 loop reads CASRHGQVTEAFF. For the CDR3, the DNA is TGCGCCAGCAGACACGGACAGGTCACCGAAGCTTTCTTT. The chain carries TRBV4-1 and TRBJ1-1, with 7 bases that match TRBD1. CDR1 is MGHRA, CDR2 YSYEKL, per germline. CDR3 length: 13 amino acids. V trimming: 6 bases; J trimming: 8 bases; junction bases outside the gene matches: 9.

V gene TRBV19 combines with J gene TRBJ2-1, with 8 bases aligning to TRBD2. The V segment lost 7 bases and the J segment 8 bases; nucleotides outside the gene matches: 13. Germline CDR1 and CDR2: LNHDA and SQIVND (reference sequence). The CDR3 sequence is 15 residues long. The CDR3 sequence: CASTPELAGGDEQFF. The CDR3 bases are TGTGCCAGTACCCCTGAGCTAGCGGGTGGCGATGAGCAGTTCTTC. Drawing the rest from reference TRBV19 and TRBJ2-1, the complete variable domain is DGGITQSPKYLFRKEGQNVTLSCEQNLNHDAMYWYRQDPGQGLRLIYYSQIVNDFQKGDIAEGYSVSREKKESFPLTVTSAQKNPTAFYLCASTPELAGGDEQFFGPGTRLTVL.

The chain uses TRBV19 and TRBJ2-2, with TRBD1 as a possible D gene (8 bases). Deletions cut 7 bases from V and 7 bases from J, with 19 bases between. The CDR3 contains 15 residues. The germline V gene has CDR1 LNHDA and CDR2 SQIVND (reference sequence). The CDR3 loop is CASIIGQGGNGELFF. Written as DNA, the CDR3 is TGTGCCAGTATTATTGGACAGGGAGGGAACGGGGAGCTGTTTTTT.

The chain's CDR3 is CASSPEPGVAVDTQYF. CDR3 in DNA: TGTGCCAGCAGTCCGGAGCCGGGAGTTGCGGTAGATACGCAGTATTTT. The chain carries TRBV6-6 and TRBJ2-3; D may be TRBD2 (6 bases). Germline CDR1 is MNHNY and CDR2 is SVGAGI (reference sequence). The germline V and J ends were trimmed by 5 bases and 5 bases, with 20 bases remaining between them. CDR3 length equals 16 residues.

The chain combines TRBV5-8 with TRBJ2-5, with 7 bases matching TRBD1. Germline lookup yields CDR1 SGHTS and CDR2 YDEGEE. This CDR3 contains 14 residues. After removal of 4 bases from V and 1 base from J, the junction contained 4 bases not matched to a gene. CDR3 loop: CASSAGTVQETQYF. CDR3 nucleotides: TGTGCCAGCAGCGCCGGGACAGTCCAAGAGACCCAGTACTTC.

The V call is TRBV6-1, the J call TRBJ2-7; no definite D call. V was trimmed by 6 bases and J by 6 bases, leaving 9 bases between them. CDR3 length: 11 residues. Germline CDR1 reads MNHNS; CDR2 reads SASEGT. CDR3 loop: CASSESPEQYF. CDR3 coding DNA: TGTGCCAGCAGCGAGAGCCCCGAGCAGTACTTC.

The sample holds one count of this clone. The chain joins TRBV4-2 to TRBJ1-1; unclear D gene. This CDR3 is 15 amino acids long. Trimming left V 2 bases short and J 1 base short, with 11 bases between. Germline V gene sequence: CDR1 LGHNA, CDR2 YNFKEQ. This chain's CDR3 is CASSQSRGTNTEAFF. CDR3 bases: TGTGCCAGCAGCCAATCTCGGGGTACGAACACTGAAGCTTTCTTT.